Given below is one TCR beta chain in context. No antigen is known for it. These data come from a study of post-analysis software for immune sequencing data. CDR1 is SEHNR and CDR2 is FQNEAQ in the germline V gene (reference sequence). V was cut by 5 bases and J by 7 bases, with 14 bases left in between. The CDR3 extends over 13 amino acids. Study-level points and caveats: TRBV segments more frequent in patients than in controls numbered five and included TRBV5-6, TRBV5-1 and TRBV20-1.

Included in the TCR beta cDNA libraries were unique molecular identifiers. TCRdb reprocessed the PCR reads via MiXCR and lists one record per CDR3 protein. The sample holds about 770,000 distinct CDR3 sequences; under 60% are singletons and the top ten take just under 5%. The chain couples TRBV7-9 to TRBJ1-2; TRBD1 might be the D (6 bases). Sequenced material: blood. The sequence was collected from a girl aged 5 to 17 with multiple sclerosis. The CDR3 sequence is CASSQRGQPGYTF. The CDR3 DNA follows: TGTGCCAGCAGCCAGCGAGGACAGCCTGGCTACACCTTC.